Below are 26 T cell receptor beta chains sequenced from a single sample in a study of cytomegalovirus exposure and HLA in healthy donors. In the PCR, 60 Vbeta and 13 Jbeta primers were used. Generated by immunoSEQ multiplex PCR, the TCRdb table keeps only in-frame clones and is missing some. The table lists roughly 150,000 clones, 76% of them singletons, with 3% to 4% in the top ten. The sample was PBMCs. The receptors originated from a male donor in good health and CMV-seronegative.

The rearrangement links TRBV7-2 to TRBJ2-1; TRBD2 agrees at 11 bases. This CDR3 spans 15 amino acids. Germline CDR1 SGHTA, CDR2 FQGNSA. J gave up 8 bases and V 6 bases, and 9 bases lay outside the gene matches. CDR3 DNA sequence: TGTGCCAGCAGGAAAACTAGCGGGAGTTTCTATGAGCAGTTCTTC. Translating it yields CASRKTSGSFYEQFF.

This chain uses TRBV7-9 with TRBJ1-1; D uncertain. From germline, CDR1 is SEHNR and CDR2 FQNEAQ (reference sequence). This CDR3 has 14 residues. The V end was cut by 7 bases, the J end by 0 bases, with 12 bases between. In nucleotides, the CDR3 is TGTGCCAGCATGGGCTTCACTCTGAACACTGAAGCTTTCTTT. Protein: CASMGFTLNTEAFF.

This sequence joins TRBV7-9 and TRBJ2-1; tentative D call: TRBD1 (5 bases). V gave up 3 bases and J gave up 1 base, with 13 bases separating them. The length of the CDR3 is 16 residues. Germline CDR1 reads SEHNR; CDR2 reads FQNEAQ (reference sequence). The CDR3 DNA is TGTGCCAGCAGCTTCCCGCCGACAGCTTCCTACAATGAGCAGTTCTTC. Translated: CASSFPPTASYNEQFF.

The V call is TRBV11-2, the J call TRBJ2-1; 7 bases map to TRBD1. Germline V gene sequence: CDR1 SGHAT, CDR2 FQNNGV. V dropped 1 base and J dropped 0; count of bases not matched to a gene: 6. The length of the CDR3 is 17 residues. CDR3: CASSLGRRGLSYNEQFF. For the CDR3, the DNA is TGTGCCAGCAGCTTAGGTCGTAGGGGGCTCTCCTACAATGAGCAGTTCTTC.

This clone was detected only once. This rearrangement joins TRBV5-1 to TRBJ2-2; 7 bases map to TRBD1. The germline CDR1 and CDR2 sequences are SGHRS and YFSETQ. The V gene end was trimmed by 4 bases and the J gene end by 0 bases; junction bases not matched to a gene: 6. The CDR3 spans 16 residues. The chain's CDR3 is CASSRTGQTNTGELFF. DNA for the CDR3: TGCGCCAGCAGCCGGACGGGACAGACGAACACCGGGGAGCTGTTTTTT.

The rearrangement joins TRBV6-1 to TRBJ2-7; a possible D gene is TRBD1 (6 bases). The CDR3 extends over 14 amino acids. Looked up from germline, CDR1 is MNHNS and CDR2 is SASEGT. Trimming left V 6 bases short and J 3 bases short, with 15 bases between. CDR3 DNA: TGTGCCAGCAGGGACAACAGGGTCGACTACGAGCAGTACTTC. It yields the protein CASRDNRVDYEQYF.

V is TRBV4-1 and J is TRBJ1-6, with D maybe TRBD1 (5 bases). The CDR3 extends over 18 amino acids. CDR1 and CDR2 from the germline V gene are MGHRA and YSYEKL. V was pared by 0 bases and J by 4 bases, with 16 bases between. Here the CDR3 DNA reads TGCGCCAGCAGCCAAGAAGTGGCAGGGCAATATTATAATTCACCCCTCCACTTT. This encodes CASSQEVAGQYYNSPLHF.

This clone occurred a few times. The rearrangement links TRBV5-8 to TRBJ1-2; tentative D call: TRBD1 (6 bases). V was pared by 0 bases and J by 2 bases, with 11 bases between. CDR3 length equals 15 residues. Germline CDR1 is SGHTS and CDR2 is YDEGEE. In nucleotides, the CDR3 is TGTGCCAGCAGCTTGGGGACAGCCGCAAACTATGGCTACACCTTC. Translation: CASSLGTAANYGYTF.

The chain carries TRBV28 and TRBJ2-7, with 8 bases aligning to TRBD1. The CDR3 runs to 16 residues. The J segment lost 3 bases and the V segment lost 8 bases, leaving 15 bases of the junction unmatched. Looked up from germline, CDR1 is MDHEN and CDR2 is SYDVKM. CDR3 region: CASDRDRDRPRYEQYF. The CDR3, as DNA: TGTGCCAGCGACCGAGACCGGGACAGGCCCCGCTACGAGCAGTACTTC.

The CDR3 is CASSPERADGISNQPQHF. DNA of the CDR3: TGTGCCAGCAGCCCTGAGCGGGCGGACGGAATAAGCAATCAGCCCCAGCATTTT. The chain employs TRBV2 and TRBJ1-5; the D is unclear. Germline lookup yields CDR1 SNHLY and CDR2 FYNNEI. The CDR3 is made up of 18 amino acids. Trimming took 6 bases from V and 1 from J, leaving 22 bases between them.

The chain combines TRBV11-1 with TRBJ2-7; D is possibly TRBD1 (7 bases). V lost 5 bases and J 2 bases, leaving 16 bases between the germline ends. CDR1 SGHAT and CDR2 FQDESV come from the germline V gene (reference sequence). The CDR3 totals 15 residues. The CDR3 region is CASSASTGRTYEQYF. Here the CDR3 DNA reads TGTGCCAGCAGCGCTTCGACAGGGAGGACCTACGAGCAGTACTTC.

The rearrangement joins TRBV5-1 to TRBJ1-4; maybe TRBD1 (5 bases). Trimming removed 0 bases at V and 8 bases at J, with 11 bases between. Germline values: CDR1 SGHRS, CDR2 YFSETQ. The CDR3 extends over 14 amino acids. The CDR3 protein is CASSLGSGNEKLFF. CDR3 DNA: TGCGCCAGCAGCTTGGGGTCAGGGAACGAAAAACTGTTTTTT.

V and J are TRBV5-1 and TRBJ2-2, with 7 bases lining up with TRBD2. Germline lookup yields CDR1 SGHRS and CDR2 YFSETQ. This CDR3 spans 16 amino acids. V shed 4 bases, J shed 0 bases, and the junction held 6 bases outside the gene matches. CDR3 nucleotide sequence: TGCGCCAGCAGCGGCCCCGGGACTACGAACACCGGGGAGCTGTTTTTT. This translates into CASSGPGTTNTGELFF.

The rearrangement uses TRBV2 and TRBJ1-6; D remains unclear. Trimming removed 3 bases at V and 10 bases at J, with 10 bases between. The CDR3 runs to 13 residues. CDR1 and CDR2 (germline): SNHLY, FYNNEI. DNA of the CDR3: TGTGCCAGCAGTGAGAGGCAGACCTCACCCCTCCACTTT. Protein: CASSERQTSPLHF.

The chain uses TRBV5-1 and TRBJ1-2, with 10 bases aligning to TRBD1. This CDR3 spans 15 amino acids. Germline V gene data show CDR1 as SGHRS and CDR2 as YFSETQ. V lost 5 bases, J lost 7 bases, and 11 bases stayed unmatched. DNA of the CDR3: TGCGCCAGCAGATTTTTGACAGGGGGCGAGGGTGGCTACACCTTC. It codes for CASRFLTGGEGGYTF.

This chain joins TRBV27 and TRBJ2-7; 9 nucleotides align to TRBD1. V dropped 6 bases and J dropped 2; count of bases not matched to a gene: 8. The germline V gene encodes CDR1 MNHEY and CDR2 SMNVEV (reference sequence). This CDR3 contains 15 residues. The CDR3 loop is CASSRGQGFAYEQYF. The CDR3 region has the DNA TGTGCCAGCAGCAGGGGACAGGGATTCGCCTACGAGCAGTACTTC.

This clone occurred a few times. CDR3 in amino acids: CASSLDHAIGGNTEAFF. CDR3 sequence (DNA): TGTGCCAGCAGCTTAGATCACGCGATAGGAGGGAACACTGAAGCTTTCTTT. The V gene is TRBV11-2, the J gene TRBJ1-1; D unresolved. Germline assignment: CDR1 SGHAT and CDR2 FQNNGV. CDR3 size: 17 residues. V was cut by 0 bases and J by 1 base, with 15 bases left in between.

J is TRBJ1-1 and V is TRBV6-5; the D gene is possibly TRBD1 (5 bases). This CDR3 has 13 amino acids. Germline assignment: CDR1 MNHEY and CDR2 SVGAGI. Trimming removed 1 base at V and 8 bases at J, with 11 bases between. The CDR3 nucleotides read TGTGCCAGCAGTTACTTTTTTCAGGGAGAAGCTTTCTTT. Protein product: CASSYFFQGEAFF.

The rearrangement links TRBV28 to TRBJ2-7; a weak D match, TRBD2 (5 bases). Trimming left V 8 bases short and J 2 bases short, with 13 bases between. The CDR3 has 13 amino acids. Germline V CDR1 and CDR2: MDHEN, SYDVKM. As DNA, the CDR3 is TGTGCCAGCGCCCGGACTGTCGCCTACGAGCAGTACTTC. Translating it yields CASARTVAYEQYF. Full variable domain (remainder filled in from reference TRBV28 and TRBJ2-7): DVKVTQSSRYLVKRTGEKVFLECVQDMDHENMFWYRQDPGLGLRLIYFSYDVKMKEKGDIPEGYSVSREKKERFSLILESASTNQTSMYLCASARTVAYEQYFGPGTRLTVT.

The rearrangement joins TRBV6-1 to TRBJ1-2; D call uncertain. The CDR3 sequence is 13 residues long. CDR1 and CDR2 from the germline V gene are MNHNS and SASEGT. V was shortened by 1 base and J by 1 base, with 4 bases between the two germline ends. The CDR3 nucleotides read TGTGCCAGCAGTGAAGGGCATAACTATGGCTACACCTTC. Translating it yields CASSEGHNYGYTF.

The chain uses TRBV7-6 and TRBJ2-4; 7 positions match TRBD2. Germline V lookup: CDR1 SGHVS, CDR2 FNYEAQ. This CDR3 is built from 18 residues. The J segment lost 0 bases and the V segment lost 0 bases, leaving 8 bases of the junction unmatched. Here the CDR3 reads CASSLALGLVSAKNIQYF. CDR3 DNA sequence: TGTGCCAGCAGCTTAGCGCTAGGACTAGTCTCAGCCAAAAACATTCAGTACTTC.

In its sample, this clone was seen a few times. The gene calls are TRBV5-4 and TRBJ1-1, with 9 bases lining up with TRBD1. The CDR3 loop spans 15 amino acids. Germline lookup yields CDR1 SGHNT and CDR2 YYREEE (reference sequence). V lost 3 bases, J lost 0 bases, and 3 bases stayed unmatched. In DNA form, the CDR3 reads TGTGCCAGCAGCTCACGGGACAGGGTGAACACTGAAGCTTTCTTT. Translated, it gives CASSSRDRVNTEAFF. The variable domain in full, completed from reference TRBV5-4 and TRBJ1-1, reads ETGVTQSPTHLIKTRGQQVTLRCSSQSGHNTVSWYQQALGQGPQFIFQYYREEENGRGNFPPRFSGLQFPNYSSELNVNALELDDSALYLCASSSRDRVNTEAFFGQGTRLTVV.

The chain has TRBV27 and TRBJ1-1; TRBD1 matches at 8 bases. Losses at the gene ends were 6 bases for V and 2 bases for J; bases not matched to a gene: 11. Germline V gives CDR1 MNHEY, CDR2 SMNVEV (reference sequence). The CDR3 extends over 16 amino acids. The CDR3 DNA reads TGTGCCAGCAGCCGAGGAACAGGGGGTATAAACACTGAAGCTTTCTTT. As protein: CASSRGTGGINTEAFF.

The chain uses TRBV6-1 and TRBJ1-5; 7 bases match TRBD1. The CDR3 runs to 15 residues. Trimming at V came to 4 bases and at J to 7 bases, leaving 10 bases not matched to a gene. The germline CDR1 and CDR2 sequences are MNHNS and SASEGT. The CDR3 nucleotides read TGTGCCAGCAGTGGGCGCCCTCAGGGGGACCAGCCCCAGCATTTT. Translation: CASSGRPQGDQPQHF.

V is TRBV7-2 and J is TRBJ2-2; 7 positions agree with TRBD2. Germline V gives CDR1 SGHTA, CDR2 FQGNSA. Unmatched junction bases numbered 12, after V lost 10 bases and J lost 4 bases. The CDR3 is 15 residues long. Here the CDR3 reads CATLPGGGPTGELFF. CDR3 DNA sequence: TGTGCCACCCTACCAGGCGGGGGTCCCACCGGGGAGCTGTTTTTT.

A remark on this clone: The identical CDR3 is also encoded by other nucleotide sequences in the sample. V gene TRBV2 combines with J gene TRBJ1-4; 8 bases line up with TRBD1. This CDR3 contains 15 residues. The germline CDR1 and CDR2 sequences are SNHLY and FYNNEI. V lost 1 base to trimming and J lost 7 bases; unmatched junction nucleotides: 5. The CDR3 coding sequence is TGTGCCAGCAGTGAAGAGGCAGGGGGCGGTGAAAAACTGTTTTTT. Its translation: CASSEEAGGGEKLFF.